This TCR beta chain was retrieved from a study of T-cell memory formation after mild COVID-19. Study-wide background: In these data, TCR clusters were largely donor specific.

To note about this clonotype: Its antigen is as yet unknown.

TCRdb passed the 5' RACE reads through MiXCR, listing each CDR3 protein once. The sample has 400,000 to 500,000 distinct CDR3 sequences; 20% are singletons. The study's findings and limits: Later expanders leaned CD4+, whereas day 15 to 85 contracting clones were balanced CD4/CD8. Chiefly within CM and EM were the contracting CD4+ clones; CD8+ ones were within EMRA.

Trimming at V came to 2 bases and at J to 2 bases, leaving 2 bases not matched to a gene. The CDR3 length is 14 residues. Looked up from germline, CDR1 is SGDLS and CDR2 is YYNGEE. The chain couples TRBV9 to TRBJ2-5; TRBD2 matches 8 bases. This receptor was identified in an adult woman who had mild COVID-19 (a few samples of this study predate the infection). Cell type and time point are not known. The material sequenced was PBMCs or a T cell subset sorted from them (not recorded which). For the CDR3, the DNA is TGTGCCAGCAGCGTGAGCGGGGGACAAGAGACCCAGTACTTC. It codes for CASSVSGGQETQYF.